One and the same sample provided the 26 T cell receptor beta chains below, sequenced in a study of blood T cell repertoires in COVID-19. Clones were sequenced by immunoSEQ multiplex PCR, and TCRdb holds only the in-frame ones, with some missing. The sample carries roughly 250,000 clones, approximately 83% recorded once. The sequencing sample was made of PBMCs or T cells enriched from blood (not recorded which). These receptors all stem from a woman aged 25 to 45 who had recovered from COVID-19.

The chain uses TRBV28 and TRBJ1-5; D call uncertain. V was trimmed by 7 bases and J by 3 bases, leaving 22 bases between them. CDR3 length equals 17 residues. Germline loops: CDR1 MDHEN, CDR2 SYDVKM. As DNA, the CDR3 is TGTGCCAGCACCATGGGAAGCCGACTAGCTACCAATCAGCCCCAGCATTTT. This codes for CASTMGSRLATNQPQHF.

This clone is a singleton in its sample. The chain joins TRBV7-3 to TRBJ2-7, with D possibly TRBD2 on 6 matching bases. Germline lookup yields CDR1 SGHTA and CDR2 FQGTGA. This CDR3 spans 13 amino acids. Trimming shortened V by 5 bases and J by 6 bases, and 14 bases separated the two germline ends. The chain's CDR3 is CASSGTTEGEQYF. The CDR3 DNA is TGTGCCAGCAGCGGGACGACGGAGGGCGAGCAGTACTTC.

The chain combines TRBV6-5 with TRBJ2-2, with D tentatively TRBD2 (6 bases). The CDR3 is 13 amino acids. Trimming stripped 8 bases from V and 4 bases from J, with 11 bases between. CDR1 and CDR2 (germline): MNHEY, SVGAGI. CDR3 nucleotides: TGTGCCAGCGGCCGGACTATCACCGGGGAGCTGTTTTTT. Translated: CASGRTITGELFF.

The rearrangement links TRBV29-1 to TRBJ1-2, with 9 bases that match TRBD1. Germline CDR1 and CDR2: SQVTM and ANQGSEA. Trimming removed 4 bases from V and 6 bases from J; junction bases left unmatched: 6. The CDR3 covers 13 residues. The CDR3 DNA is TGCAGCGTTGCGGGACAGGGTGTCCATGGCTACACCTTC. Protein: CSVAGQGVHGYTF.

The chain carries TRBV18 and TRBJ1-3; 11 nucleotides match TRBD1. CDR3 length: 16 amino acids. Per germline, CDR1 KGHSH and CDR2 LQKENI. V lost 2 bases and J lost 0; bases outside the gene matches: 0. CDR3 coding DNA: TGTGCCAGCTCACCAGGGACAGGGGGCTCTGGAAACACCATATATTTT. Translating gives CASSPGTGGSGNTIYF.

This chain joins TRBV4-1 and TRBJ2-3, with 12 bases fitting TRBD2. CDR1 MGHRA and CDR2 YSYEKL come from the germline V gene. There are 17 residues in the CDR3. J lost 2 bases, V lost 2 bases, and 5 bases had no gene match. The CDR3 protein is CASSQRGLAGNTDTQYF. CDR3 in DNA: TGCGCCAGCAGCCAACGTGGACTAGCGGGGAACACAGATACGCAGTATTTT.

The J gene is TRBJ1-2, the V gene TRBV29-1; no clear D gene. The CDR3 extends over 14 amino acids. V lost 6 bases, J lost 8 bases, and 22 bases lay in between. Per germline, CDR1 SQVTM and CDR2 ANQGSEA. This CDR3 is CSVRPLTALGGYTF. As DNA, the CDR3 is TGCAGCGTCCGCCCTCTCACAGCACTAGGCGGCTACACCTTC.

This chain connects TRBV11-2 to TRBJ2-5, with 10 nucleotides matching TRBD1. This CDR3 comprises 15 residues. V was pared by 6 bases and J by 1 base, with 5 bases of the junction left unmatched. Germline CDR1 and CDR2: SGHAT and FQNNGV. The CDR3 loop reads CASRIGTGAQETQYF. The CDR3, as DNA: TGTGCCAGCAGAATCGGGACAGGGGCCCAAGAGACCCAGTACTTC.

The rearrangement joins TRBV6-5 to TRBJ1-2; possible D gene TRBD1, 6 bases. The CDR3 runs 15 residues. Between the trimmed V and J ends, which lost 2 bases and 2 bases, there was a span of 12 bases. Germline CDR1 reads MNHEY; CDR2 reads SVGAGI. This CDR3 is CASSYGGKGNYGYTF. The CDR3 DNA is TGTGCCAGCAGTTACGGGGGCAAAGGAAACTATGGCTACACCTTC.

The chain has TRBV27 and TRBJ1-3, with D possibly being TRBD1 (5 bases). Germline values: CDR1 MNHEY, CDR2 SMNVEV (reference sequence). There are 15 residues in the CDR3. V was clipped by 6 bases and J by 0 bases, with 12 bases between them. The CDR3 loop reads CASSLQGSSGNTIYF. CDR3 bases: TGTGCCAGCAGCCTCCAGGGAAGCTCTGGAAACACCATATATTTT.

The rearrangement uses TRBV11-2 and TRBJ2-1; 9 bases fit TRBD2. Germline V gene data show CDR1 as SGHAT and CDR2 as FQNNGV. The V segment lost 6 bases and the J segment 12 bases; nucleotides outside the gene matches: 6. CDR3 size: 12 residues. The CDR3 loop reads CASRLLAGVQFF. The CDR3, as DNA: TGTGCCAGCAGACTGTTAGCGGGAGTGCAGTTCTTC.

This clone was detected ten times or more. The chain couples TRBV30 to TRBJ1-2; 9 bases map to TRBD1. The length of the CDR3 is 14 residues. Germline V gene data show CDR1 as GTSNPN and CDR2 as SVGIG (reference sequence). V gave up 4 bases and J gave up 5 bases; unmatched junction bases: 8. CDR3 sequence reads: CAWNRQGVRYGYTF. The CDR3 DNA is TGTGCCTGGAATAGACAGGGGGTGAGATATGGCTACACCTTC.

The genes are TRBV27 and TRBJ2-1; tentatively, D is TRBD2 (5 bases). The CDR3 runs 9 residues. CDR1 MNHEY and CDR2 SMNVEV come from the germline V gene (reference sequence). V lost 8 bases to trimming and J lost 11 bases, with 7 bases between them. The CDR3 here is CASGSKQFF. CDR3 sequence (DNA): TGTGCCAGCGGGAGTAAGCAGTTCTTC.

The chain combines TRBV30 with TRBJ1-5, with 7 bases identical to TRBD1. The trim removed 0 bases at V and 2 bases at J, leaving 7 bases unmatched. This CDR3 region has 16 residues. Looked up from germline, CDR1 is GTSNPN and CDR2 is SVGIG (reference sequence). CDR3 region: CAWSVRQGTRNQPQHF. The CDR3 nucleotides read TGTGCCTGGAGTGTACGACAGGGTACCCGCAATCAGCCCCAGCATTTT.

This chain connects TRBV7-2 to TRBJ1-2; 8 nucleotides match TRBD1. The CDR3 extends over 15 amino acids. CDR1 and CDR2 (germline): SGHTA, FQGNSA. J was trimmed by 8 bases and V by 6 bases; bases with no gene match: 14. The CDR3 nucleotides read TGTGCCAGCAGAGGACAGGGAACTCTCCGGGCAGGCTACACCTTC. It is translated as CASRGQGTLRAGYTF.

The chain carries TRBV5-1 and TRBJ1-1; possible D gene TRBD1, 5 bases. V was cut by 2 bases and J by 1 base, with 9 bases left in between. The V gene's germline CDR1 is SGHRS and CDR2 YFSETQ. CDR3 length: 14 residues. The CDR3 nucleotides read TGCGCCAGCAGCTTATGGGGGGAGAACACTGAAGCTTTCTTT. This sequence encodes CASSLWGENTEAFF.

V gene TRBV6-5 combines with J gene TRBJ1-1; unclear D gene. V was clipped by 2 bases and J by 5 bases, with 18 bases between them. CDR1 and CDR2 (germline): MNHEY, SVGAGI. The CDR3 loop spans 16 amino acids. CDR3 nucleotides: TGTGCCAGCAGTTACAGCGTAGGTCCGGAGTGGACTGAAGCTTTCTTT. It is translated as CASSYSVGPEWTEAFF.

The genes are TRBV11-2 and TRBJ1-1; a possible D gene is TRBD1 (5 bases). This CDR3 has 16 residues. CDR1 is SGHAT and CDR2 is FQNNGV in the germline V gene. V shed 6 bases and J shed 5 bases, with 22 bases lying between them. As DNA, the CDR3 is TGTGCCAGCAGTAACGAAGGGGAACTCGGGAGGACTGAAGCTTTCTTT. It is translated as CASSNEGELGRTEAFF.

Here the CDR3 DNA reads TGCAGCGTTGGCCCCGTCACGGGTTCAGCTTTCTTT. Residues: CSVGPVTGSAFF. This sequence joins TRBV29-1 and TRBJ1-1; D is undetermined. The CDR3 runs to 12 residues. Per germline, CDR1 SQVTM and CDR2 ANQGSEA. Trimming cost V 4 bases and J 10 bases, with 16 bases left between them.

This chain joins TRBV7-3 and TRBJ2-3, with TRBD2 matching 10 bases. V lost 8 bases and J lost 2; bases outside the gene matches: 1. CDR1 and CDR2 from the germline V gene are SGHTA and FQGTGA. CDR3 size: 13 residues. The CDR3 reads CASGTSVTDTQYF. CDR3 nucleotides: TGTGCCAGCGGGACTAGCGTCACAGATACGCAGTATTTT. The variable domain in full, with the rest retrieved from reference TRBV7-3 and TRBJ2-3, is GAGVSQTPSNKVTEKGKYVELRCDPISGHTALYWYRQSLGQGPEFLIYFQGTGAADDSGLPNDRFFAVRPEGSVSTLKIQRTERGDSAVYLCASGTSVTDTQYFGPGTRLTVL.

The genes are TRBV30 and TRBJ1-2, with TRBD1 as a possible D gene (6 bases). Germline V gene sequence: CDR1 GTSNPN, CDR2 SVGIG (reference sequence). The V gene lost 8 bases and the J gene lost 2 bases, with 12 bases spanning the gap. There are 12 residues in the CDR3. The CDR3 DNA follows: TGTGCCGAGGGGAGGGGGAACTATGGCTACACCTTC. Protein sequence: CAEGRGNYGYTF.

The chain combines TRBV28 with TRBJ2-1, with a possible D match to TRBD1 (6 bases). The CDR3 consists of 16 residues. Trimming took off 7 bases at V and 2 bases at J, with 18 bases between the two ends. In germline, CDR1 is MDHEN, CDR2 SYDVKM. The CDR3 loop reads CASIGVGAITYNEQFF. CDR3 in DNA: TGTGCCAGCATCGGAGTGGGGGCCATCACCTACAATGAGCAGTTCTTC. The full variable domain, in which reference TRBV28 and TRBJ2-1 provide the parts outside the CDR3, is DVKVTQSSRYLVKRTGEKVFLECVQDMDHENMFWYRQDPGLGLRLIYFSYDVKMKEKGDIPEGYSVSREKKERFSLILESASTNQTSMYLCASIGVGAITYNEQFFGPGTRLTVL.

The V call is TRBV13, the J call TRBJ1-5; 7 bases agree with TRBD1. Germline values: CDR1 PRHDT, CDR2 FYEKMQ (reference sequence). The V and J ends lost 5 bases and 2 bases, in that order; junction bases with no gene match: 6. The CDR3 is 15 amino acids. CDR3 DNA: TGTGCCAGCAGCCAAACAGGGGAAGGCAATCAGCCCCAGCATTTT. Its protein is CASSQTGEGNQPQHF.

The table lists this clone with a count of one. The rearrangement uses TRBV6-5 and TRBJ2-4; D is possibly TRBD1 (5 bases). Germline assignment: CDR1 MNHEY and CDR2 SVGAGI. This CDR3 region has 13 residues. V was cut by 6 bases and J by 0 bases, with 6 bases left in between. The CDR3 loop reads CASRGLAKNIQYF. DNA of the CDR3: TGTGCCAGCAGGGGGCTAGCCAAAAACATTCAGTACTTC.

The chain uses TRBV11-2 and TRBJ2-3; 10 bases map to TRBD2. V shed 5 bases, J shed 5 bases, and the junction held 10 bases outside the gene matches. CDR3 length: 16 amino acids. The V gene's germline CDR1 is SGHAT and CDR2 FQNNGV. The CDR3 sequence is CASSHWGSGRQDTQYF. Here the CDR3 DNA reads TGTGCCAGCAGCCATTGGGGTAGCGGGAGGCAAGATACGCAGTATTTT. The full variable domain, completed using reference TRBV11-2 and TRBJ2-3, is EAGVAQSPRYKIIEKRQSVAFWCNPISGHATLYWYQQILGQGPKLLIQFQNNGVVDDSQLPKDRFSAERLKGVDSTLKIQPAKLEDSAVYLCASSHWGSGRQDTQYFGPGTRLTVL.

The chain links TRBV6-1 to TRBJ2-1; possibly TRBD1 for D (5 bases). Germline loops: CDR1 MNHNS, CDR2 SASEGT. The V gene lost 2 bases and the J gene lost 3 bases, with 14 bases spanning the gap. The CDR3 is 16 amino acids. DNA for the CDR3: TGTGCCAGCAGTGAAACGTCTGGGGCCGACTACAATGAGCAGTTCTTC. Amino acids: CASSETSGADYNEQFF.